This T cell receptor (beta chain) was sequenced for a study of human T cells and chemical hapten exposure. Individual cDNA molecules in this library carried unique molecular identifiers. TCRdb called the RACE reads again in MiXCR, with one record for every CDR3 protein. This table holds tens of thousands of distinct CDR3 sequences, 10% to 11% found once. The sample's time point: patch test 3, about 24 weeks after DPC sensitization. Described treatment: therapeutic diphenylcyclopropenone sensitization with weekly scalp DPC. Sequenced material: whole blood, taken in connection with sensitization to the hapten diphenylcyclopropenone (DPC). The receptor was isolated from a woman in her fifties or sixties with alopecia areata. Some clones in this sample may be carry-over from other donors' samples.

The CDR3 is CSARVIQGHGYTF. CDR3 sequence (DNA): TGCAGTGCTAGAGTTATCCAGGGACATGGCTACACCTTC. The chain links TRBV20-1 to TRBJ1-2; possible D gene TRBD1, 5 bases. This CDR3 has 13 residues. From germline, CDR1 is DFQATT and CDR2 SNEGSKA (reference sequence). Between the trimmed V and J ends, which lost 1 base and 6 bases, there was a span of 12 bases.